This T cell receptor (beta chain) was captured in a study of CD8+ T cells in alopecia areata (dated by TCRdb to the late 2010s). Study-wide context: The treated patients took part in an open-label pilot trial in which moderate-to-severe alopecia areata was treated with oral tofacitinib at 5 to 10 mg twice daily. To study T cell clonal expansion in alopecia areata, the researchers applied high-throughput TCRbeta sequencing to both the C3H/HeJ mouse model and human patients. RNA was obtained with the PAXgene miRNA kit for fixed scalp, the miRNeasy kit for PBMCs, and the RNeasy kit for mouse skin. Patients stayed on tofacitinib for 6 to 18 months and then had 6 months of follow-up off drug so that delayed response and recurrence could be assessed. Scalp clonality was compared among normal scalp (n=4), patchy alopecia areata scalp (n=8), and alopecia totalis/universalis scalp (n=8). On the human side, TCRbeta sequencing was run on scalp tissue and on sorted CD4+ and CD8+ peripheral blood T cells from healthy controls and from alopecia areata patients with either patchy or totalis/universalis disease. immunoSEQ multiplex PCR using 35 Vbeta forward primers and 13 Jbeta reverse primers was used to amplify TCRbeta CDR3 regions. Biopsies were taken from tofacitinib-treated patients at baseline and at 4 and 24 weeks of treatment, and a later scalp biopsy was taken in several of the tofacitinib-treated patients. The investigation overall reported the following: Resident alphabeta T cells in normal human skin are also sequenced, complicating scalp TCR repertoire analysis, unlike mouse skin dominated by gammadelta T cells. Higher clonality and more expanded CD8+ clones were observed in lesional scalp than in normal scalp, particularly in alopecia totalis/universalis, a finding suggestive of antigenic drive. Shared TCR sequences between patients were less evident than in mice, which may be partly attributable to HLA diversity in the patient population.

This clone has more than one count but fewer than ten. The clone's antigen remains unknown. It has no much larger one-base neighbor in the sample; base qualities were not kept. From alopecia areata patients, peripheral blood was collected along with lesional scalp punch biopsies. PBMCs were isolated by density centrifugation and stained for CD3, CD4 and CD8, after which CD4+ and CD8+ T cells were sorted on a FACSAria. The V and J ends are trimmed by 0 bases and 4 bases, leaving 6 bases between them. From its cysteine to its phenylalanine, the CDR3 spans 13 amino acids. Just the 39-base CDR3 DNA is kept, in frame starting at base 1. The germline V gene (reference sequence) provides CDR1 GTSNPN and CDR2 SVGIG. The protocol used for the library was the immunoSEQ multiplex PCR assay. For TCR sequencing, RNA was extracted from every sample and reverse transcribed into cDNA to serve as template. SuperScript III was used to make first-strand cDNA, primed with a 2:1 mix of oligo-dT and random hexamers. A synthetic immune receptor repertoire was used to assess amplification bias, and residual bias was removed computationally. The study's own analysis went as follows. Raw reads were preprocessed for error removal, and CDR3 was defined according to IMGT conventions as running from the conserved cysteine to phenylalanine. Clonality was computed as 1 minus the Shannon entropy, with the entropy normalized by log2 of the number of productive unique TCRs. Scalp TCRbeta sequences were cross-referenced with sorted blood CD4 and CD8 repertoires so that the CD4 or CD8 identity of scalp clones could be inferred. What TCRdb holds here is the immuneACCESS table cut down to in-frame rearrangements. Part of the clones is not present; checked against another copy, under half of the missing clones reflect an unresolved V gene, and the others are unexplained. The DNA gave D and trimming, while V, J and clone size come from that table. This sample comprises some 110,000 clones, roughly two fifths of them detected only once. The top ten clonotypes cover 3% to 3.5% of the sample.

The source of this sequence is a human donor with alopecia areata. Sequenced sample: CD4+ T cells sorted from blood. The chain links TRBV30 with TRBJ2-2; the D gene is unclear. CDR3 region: CAWSVTRTGELFF. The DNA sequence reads TGTGCCTGGAGTGTAACGCGCACCGGGGAGCTGTTTTTT.